Below, one T cell receptor beta chain is given with its context. Antigen unknown. The PCR ran on 60 Vbeta and 13 Jbeta primers. The method was immunoSEQ multiplex PCR; TCRdb's version includes in-frame clones alone and lacks a portion of them. The data contain 100,000 to 150,000 clones, about two thirds of them singletons. CDR3 size: 15 residues. V was pared by 4 bases and J by 4 bases, with 17 bases between. The V gene's germline CDR1 is SGDLS and CDR2 YYNGEE. The sample originates from a study of cytomegalovirus exposure and HLA in healthy donors. Study-wide background: Earlier, almost 120 million unique TCR beta sequences were recovered from about 170 million T cells by an analysis. Study outcomes and limitations: Most likely, a cluster of highly shared sequence variants arose as a sequencing artifact. Follow-up analysis later connected one missense variant in DCLRE1C with trimming of TCR beta V- and J-genes.

V usage is TRBV9 and J usage is TRBJ1-2; D gene uncertain. The clonotype originates from a woman aged 40 to 50 in good health and CMV-seropositive. The sequenced material came from PBMCs. CDR3 residues: CASSPGPREGYGYTF. In DNA form, the CDR3 reads TGTGCCAGCAGCCCTGGACCGAGGGAAGGCTATGGCTACACCTTC.